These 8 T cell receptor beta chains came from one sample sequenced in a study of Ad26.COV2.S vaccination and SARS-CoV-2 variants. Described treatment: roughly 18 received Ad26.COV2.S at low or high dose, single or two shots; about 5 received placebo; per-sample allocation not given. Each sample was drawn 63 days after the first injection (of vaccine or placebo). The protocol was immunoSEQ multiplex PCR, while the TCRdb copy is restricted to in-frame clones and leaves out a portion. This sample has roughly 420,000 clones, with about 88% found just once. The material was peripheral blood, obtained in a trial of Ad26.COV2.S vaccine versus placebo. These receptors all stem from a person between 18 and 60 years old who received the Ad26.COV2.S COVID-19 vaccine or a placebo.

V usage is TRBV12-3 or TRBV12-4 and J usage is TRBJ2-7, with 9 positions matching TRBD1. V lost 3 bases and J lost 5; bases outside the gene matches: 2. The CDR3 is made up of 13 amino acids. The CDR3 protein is CASSFGTGNEQYV. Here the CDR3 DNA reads TGTGCCAGCAGTTTCGGGACAGGGAACGAGCAGTACGTC.

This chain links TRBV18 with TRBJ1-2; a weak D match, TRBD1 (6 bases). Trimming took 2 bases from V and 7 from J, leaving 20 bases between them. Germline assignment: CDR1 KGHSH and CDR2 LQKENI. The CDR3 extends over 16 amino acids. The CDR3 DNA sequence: TGTGCCAGCTCACCAGGAGCGGGACAAGGGGTTGGTGGCTACACCTTC. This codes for CASSPGAGQGVGGYTF.

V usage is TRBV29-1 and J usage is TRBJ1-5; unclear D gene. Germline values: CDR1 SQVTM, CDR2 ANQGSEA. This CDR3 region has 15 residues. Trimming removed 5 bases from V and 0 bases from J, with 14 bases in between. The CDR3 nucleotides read TGCAGCGTTCTCTTAGACGGCATTAGCAATCAGCCCCAGCATTTT. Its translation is CSVLLDGISNQPQHF.

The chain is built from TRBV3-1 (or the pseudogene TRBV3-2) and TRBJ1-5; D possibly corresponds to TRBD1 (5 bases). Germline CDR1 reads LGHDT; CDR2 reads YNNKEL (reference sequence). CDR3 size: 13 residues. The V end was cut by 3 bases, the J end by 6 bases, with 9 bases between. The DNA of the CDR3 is TGTGCCAGCAGCCAGGGGGTAGCTCAGCCCCAGCATTTT. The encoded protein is CASSQGVAQPQHF.

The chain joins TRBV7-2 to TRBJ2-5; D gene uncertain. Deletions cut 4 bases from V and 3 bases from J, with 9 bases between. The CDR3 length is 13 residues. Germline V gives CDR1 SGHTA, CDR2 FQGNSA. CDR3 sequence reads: CASSYQIEETQYF. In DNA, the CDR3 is TGTGCCAGCAGCTATCAAATTGAAGAGACCCAGTACTTC.

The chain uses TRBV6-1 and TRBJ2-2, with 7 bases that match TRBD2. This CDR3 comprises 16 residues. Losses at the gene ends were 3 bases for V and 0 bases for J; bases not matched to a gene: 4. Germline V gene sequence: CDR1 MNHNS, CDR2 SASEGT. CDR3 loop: CASSDNRGANTGELFF. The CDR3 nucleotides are TGTGCCAGCAGTGATAATCGGGGGGCGAACACCGGGGAGCTGTTTTTT.

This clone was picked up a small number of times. The CDR3 DNA reads as TGTGCCAGCAGTTGGGGGGGCAATCAGCCCCAGCATTTT. Translated, it gives CASSWGGNQPQHF. This chain uses TRBV6-9 with TRBJ1-5, with D possibly matching TRBD1 (5 bases). Trimming took 4 bases from V and 2 from J, leaving 6 bases between them. This CDR3 comprises 13 residues. CDR1 is MNHGY, CDR2 SVAAGI, per germline.

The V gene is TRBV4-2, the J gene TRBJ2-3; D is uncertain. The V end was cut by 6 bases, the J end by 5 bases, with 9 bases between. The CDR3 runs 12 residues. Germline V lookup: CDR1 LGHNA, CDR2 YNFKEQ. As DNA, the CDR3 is TGTGCCAGCAGTCCCGAGAGAGATACGCAGTATTTT. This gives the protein CASSPERDTQYF.